In this sample, the clone carrying this T cell receptor beta chain turned up many times. Its target is unknown. This specimen comes from a study of response to subunit inactivated influenza vaccine. The study, taken as a whole, reports: Few additional T cells are recruited per seasonal influenza vaccination, authors suggested.

TCRdb fed the RT-PCR reads into MiXCR, producing one record per CDR3 protein. The data contain roughly 170,000 distinct CDR3 sequences, nearly 9.5% of them singletons. J gave up 7 bases and V 4 bases, and 10 bases lay outside the gene matches. The germline V gene encodes CDR1 LGHNA and CDR2 YSLEER. CDR3 length equals 16 residues. Sample: non-naive T cells sorted from PBMCs, taken on the day of vaccination. The chain employs TRBV4-3 and TRBJ2-4; 10 bases map to TRBD2. The TCR was taken from a man aged 45-65 years who received an inactivated influenza vaccine. The CDR3 loop reads CASSRTIAGGSNIQYF. CDR3 bases: TGCGCCAGCAGCCGAACGATAGCGGGAGGTTCGAACATTCAGTACTTC.